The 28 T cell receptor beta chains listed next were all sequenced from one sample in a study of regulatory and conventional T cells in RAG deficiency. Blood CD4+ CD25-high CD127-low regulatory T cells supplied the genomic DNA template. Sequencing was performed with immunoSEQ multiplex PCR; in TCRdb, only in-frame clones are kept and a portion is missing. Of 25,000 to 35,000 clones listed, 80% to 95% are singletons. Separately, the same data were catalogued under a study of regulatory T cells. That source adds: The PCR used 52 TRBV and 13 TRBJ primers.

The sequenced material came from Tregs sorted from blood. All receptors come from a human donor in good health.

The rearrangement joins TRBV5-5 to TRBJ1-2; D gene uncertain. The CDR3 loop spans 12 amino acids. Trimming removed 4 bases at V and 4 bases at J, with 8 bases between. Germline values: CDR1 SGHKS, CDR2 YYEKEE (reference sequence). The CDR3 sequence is CASSPATYGYTF. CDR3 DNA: TGTGCCAGCAGCCCGGCGACCTATGGCTACACCTTC.

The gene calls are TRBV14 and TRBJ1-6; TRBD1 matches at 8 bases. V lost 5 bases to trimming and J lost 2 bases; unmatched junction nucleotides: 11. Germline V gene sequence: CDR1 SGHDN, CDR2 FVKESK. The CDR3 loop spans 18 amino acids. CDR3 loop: CASSAQRTGMTYNSPLHF. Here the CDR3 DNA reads TGTGCCAGCAGCGCTCAAAGGACAGGGATGACCTATAATTCACCCCTCCACTTT.

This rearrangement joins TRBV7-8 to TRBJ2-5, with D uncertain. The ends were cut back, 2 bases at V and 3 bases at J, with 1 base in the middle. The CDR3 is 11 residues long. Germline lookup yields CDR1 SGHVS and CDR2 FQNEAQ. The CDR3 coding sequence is TGTGCCAGCAGCTTAAAAGAGACCCAGTACTTC. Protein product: CASSLKETQYF. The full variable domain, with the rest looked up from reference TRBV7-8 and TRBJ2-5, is GAGVSQSPRYKVAKRGQDVALRCDPISGHVSLFWYQQALGQGPEFLTYFQNEAQLDKSGLPSDRFFAERPEGSVSTLKIQRTQQEDSAVYLCASSLKETQYFGPGTRLLVL.

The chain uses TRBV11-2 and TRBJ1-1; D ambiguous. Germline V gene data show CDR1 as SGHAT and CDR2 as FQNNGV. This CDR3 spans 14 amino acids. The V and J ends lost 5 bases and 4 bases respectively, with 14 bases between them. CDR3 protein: CASSRSGPSTEAFF. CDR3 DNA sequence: TGTGCCAGCAGCCGGAGCGGACCTTCCACTGAAGCTTTCTTT.

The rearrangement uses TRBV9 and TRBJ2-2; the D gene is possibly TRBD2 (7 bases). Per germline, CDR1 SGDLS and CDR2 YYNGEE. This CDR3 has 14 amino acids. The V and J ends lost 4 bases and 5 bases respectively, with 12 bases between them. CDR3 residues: CASSRTRGTGELFF. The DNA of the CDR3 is TGTGCCAGCAGCAGGACTAGGGGGACCGGGGAGCTGTTTTTT.

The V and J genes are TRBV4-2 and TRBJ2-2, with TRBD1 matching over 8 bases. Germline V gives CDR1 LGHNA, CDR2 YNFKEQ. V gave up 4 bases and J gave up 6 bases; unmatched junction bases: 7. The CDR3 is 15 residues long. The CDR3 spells CASSRGQGVAGELFF. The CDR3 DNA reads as TGTGCCAGCAGCCGCGGACAGGGAGTGGCCGGGGAGCTGTTTTTT.

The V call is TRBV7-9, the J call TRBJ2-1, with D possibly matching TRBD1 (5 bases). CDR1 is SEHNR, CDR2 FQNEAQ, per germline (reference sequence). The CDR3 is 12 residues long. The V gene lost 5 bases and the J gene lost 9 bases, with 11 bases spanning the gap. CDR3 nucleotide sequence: TGTGCCAGCAGCCTACGACAGACTGAGCAGTTCTTC. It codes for CASSLRQTEQFF.

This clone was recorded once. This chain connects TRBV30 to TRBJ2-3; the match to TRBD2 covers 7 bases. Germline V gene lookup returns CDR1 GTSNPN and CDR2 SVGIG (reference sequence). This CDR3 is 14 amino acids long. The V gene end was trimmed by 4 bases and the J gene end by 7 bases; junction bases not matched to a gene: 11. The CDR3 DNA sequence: TGTGCCTGGACCCACCGGGAGGATTCCAATACGCAGTATTTT. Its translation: CAWTHREDSNTQYF. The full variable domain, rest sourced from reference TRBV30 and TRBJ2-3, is SQTIHQWPATLVQPVGSPLSLECTVEGTSNPNLYWYRQAAGRGLQLLFYSVGIGQISSEVPQNLSASRPQDRQFILSSKKLLLSDSGFYLCAWTHREDSNTQYFGPGTRLTVL.

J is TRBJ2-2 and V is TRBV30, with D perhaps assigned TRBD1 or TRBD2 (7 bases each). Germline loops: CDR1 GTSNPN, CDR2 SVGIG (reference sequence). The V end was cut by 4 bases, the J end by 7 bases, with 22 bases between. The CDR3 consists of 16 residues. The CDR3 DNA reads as TGTGCCTGGAAGTTTTCGAGGGGGCAGCGGGGCGGGGAGCTGTTTTTT. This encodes CAWKFSRGQRGGELFF.

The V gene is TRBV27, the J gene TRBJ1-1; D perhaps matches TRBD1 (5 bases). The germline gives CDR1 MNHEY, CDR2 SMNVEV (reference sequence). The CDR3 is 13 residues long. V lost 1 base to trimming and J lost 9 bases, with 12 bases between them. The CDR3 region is CASSLYSQGKAFF. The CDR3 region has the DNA TGTGCCAGCAGTTTATACAGTCAGGGAAAAGCTTTCTTT.

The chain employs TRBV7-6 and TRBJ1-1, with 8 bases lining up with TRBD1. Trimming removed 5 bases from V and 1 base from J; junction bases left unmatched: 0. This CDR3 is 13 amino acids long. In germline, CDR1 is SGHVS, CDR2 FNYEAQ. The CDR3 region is CASSTGGNTEAFF. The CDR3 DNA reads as TGTGCCAGCAGCACAGGGGGGAACACTGAAGCTTTCTTT.

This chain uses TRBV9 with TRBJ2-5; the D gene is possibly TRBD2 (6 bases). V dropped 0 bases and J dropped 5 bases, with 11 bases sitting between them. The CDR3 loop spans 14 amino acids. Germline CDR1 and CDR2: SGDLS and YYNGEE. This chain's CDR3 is CASSVGRAGETQYF. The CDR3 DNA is TGTGCCAGCAGCGTAGGCAGGGCGGGGGAGACCCAGTACTTC.

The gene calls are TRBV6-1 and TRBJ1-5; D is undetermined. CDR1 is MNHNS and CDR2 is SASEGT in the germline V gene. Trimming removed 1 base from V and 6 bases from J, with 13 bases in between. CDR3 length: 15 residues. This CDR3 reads CASSEDRSTSQPQHF. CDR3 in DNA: TGTGCCAGCAGTGAAGACAGATCAACGTCTCAGCCCCAGCATTTT.

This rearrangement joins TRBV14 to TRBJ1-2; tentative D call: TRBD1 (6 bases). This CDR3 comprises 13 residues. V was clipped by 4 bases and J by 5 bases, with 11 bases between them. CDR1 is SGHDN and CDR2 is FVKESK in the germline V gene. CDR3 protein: CASSRAQGYGYTF. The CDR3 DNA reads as TGTGCCAGCAGCCGTGCTCAGGGGTATGGCTACACCTTC.

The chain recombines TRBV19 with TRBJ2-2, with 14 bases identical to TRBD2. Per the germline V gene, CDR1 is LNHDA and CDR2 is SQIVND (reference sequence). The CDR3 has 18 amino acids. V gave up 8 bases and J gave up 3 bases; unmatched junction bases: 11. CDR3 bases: TGTGCCAGTTCGCCGGGACTAGCGGGAGTGGAGGACACCGGGGAGCTGTTTTTT. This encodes CASSPGLAGVEDTGELFF.

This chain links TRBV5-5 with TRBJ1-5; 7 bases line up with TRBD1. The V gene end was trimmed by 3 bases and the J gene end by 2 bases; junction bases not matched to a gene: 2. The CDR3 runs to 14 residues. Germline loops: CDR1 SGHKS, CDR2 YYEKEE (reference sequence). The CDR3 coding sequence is TGTGCCAGCAGCTCAACAGGGGGCAATCAGCCCCAGCATTTT. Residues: CASSSTGGNQPQHF.

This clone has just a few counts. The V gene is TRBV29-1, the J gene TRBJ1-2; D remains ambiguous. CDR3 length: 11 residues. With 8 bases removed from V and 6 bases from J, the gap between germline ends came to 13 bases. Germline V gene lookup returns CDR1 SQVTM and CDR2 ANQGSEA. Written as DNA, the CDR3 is TGCAGCTCGGGTCGGGTCGATGGCTACACCTTC. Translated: CSSGRVDGYTF.

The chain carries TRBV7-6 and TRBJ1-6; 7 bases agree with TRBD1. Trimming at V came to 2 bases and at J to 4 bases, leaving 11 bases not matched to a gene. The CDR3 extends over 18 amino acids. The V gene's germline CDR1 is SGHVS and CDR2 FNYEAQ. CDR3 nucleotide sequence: TGTGCCAGCAGCTTAAACCCGCAGGACAGGCGTTATAATTCACCCCTCCACTTT. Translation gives CASSLNPQDRRYNSPLHF.

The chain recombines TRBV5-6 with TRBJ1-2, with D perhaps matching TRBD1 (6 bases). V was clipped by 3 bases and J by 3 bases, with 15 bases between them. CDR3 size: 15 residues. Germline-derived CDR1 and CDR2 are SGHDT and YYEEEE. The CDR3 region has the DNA TGTGCCAGCAGCTACTCTTCACAGGGACACTATGGCTACACCTTC. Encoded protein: CASSYSSQGHYGYTF.

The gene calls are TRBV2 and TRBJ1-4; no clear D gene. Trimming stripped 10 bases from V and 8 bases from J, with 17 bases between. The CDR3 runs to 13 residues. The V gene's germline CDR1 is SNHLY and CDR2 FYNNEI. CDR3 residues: CATHRAVGEKLFF. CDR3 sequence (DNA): TGTGCCACCCATCGGGCTGTGGGGGAAAAACTGTTTTTT.

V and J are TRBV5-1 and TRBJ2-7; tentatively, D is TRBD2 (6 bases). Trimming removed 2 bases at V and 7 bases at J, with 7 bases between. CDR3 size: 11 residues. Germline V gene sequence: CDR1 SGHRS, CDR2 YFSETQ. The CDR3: CASSFLAEQYF. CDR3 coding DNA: TGCGCCAGCAGCTTCCTAGCGGAGCAGTACTTC.

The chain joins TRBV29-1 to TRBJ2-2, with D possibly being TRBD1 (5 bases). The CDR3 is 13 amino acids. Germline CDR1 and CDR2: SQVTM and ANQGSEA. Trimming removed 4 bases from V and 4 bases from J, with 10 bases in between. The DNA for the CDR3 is TGCAGCGTTGTGCAGGGTAGCACCGGGGAGCTGTTTTTT. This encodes CSVVQGSTGELFF.

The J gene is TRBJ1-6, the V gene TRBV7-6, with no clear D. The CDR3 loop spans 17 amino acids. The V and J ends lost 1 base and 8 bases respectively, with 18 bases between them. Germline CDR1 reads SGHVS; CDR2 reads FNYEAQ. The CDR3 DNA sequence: TGTGCCAGCAGCTTAGGCCAGACGCACCCAAGGGATTCACCCCTCCACTTT. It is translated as CASSLGQTHPRDSPLHF.

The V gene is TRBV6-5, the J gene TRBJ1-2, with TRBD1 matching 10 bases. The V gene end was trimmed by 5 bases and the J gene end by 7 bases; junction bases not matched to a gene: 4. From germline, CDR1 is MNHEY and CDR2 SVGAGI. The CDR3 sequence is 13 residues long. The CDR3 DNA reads TGTGCCAGCAGTCCAGACAGGGGGCTTGGCTACACCTTC. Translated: CASSPDRGLGYTF.

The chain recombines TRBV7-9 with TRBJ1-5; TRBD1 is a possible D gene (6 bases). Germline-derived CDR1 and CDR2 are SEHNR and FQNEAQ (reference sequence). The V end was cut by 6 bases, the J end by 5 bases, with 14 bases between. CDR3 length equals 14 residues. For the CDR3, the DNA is TGTGCCAGCAGACCCCGGGACACTTATCAGCCCCAGCATTTT. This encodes CASRPRDTYQPQHF.

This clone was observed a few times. The CDR3 sequence is CASQGMNTEAFF. DNA of the CDR3: TGTGCCAGCCAAGGGATGAACACTGAAGCTTTCTTT. The chain carries TRBV9 and TRBJ1-1; D not resolved. V was cut by 7 bases and J by 0 bases, with 7 bases left in between. The CDR3 length is 12 residues. In germline, CDR1 is SGDLS, CDR2 YYNGEE.

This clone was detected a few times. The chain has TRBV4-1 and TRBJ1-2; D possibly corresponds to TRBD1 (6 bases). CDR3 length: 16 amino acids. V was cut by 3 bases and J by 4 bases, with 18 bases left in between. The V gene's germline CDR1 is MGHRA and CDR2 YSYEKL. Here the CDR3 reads CASSHPLGGGSYGYTF. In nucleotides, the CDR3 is TGCGCCAGCAGCCACCCCCTGGGAGGGGGGAGCTATGGCTACACCTTC.

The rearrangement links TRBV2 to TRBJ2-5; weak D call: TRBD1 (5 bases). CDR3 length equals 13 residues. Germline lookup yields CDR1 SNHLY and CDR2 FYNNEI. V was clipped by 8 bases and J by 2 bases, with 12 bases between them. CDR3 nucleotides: TGTGCCAGCGGGGCGATGGGGCAAGAGACCCAGTACTTC. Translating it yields CASGAMGQETQYF.